These 11 T cell receptor beta chains came from one sample sequenced in a study of blood T cell repertoires in COVID-19. Here immunoSEQ multiplex PCR was the method, and the copy in TCRdb shows in-frame clones only, minus some. This table holds more than 150,000 clones, around 84% found once. Input material: PBMCs or T cells enriched from blood (not recorded which). These receptors were obtained from a woman aged 45-65 years who had recovered from COVID-19.

The chain recombines TRBV6-5 with TRBJ1-6; TRBD1 matches at 7 bases. Trimming at V came to 7 bases and at J to 7 bases, leaving 10 bases not matched to a gene. Looked up from germline, CDR1 is MNHEY and CDR2 is SVGAGI. This CDR3 has 15 amino acids. The CDR3 DNA follows: TGTGCCAGCACTCTAACCGGGACAGAAAATTCACCCCTCCACTTT. Amino acids: CASTLTGTENSPLHF.

This clone was counted once. The J gene is TRBJ1-2, the V gene TRBV9; no firm D call. The V end lost 5 bases, the J end lost 8 bases, and 16 bases lay between the germline ends. The CDR3 extends over 13 amino acids. Germline V gene data show CDR1 as SGDLS and CDR2 as YYNGEE. The CDR3 DNA follows: TGTGCCAGCAGTCCCCAGCCAGGAAGGGGCTACACCTTC. Encoded protein: CASSPQPGRGYTF.

The gene calls are TRBV29-1 and TRBJ2-1; D remains ambiguous. The CDR3 contains 13 residues. The germline CDR1 and CDR2 sequences are SQVTM and ANQGSEA. Trimming stripped 5 bases from V and 9 bases from J, with 17 bases between. The CDR3 nucleotides are TGCAGCGTTCGCGACACGGAAAATGGTGAGCAGTTCTTC. As protein: CSVRDTENGEQFF.

The chain links TRBV5-1 to TRBJ2-7, with D possibly matching TRBD2 (6 bases). Germline CDR1 reads SGHRS; CDR2 reads YFSETQ. The germline V and J ends were trimmed by 0 bases and 3 bases, with 10 bases remaining between them. The CDR3 is made up of 14 amino acids. Here the CDR3 DNA reads TGCGCCAGCAGCTTGGGCGGGGCGAACTACGAGCAGTACTTC. Translation gives CASSLGGANYEQYF.

The gene calls are TRBV5-1 and TRBJ1-6; 7 nucleotides align to TRBD1. The CDR3 contains 14 residues. With V trimmed by 4 bases and J by 13 bases, 11 bases remained unmatched. CDR1 and CDR2 from the germline V gene are SGHRS and YFSETQ. CDR3 DNA sequence: TGCGCCAGCAGCCATGAGACAGGGCCCTACCCCCTCCACTTT. Translated: CASSHETGPYPLHF.

This clone was seen a handful of times. The J gene is TRBJ2-7, the V gene TRBV3-1 (or the pseudogene TRBV3-2); no clear D gene. The V gene lost 1 base and the J gene lost 2 bases, with 12 bases spanning the gap. The germline V gene encodes CDR1 LGHDT and CDR2 YNNKEL (reference sequence). The CDR3 length is 15 residues. The CDR3 loop is CASSQGSGSAYEQYF. The DNA for the CDR3 is TGTGCCAGCAGCCAAGGGTCCGGGTCGGCCTACGAGCAGTACTTC.

The chain joins TRBV27 to TRBJ1-1; D remains ambiguous. The V end lost 3 bases, the J end lost 1 base, and 6 bases lay between the germline ends. CDR3 length equals 13 residues. The germline V gene has CDR1 MNHEY and CDR2 SMNVEV (reference sequence). The CDR3 here is CASSLVRNTEAFF. CDR3 bases: TGTGCCAGCAGTTTGGTCAGGAACACTGAAGCTTTCTTT.

The V gene is TRBV28, the J gene TRBJ2-1, with 7 bases fitting TRBD1. CDR1 is MDHEN and CDR2 is SYDVKM in the germline V gene. Losses at the gene ends were 2 bases for V and 4 bases for J; bases not matched to a gene: 8. This CDR3 is built from 16 residues. The CDR3 spells CASSLLTGQIYNEQFF. In DNA, the CDR3 is TGTGCCAGCAGTTTACTGACAGGGCAAATATACAATGAGCAGTTCTTC.

This sequence joins TRBV7-2 and TRBJ2-5; TRBD2 matches at 15 bases. CDR3 length: 17 amino acids. J gave up 4 bases and V 5 bases, and 8 bases lay outside the gene matches. Looked up from germline, CDR1 is SGHTA and CDR2 is FQGNSA. The CDR3 DNA reads TGTGCCAGCAGCACCCGCCCGGGACTAGCGGGGGGAGAGACCCAGTACTTC. This codes for CASSTRPGLAGGETQYF.

V is TRBV28 and J is TRBJ1-5; D is unresolved. V lost 3 bases and J 0 bases, leaving 15 bases between the germline ends. Looked up from germline, CDR1 is MDHEN and CDR2 is SYDVKM. CDR3 length: 17 residues. The CDR3: CASSFLSQRYSNQPQHF. The DNA of the CDR3 is TGTGCCAGCAGTTTTTTATCGCAGCGGTATAGCAATCAGCCCCAGCATTTT.

V is TRBV10-3 and J is TRBJ2-1; TRBD1 is a possible D gene (6 bases). Germline V CDR1 and CDR2: ENHRY, SYGVKD. The ends were cut back, 7 bases at V and 5 bases at J, with 12 bases in the middle. The CDR3 is 13 amino acids. The CDR3 nucleotides are TGTGCCATCAAGGACAGCCTAGACAATGAGCAGTTCTTC. It yields the protein CAIKDSLDNEQFF.